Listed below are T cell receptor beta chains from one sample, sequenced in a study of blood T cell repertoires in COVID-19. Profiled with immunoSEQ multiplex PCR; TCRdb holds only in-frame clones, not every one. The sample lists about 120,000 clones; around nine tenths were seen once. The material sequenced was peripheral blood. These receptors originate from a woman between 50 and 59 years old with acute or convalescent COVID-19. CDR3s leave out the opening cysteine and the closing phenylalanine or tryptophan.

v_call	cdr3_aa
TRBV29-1	SAPGGVLGYT
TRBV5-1	ASSLAGSYEQY
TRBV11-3	ASSFLLATEAF
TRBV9	ASSVGQGSNQPQH
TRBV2	ASSTQGQGGTEAF
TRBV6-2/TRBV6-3	ASSFQRGQGTDTQY
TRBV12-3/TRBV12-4	ASSSTRRETQY
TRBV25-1	ASSEGLSGTQY
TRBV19	ASREPSYNEQF
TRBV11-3	ASSTAGTGNNNEQF
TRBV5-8	ASSGAAGWSYGYT
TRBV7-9	ASSPVSSNQPQH
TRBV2	ASGAPGQGDIQY
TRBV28	ASSLTGAEYGYT
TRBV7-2	ASSPLTGFGYEQY
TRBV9	ASSVAGQGVLYTEAF
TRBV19	ASRGPLYNEQF
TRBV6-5	ASSYVGGYGYT
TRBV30	AWTGTSSTDTQY
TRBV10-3	AISDIGQVYGSPLH
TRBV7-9	ASTLGGGSTEAF
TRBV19	ASSIGALNTEAF
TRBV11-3	ASSPAWYRETDTQY
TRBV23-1	ASSLVSRTRDRLGETQY